Each of the 26 T cell receptor beta chains below was sequenced from the same sample in a study of identical twins. TCRdb re-called the 5' RACE reads through MiXCR, storing one row per CDR3 protein. This repertoire shows some 96,000 distinct CDR3 sequences, under 6.5% found once; its top ten account for approximately 12%. Sequencing was performed on memory T cells sorted from blood. The receptors stem from a woman aged 50 to 60 in good health.

This clonotype was detected ten times or more. The chain carries TRBV15 and TRBJ2-2, with 10 bases identical to TRBD2. The germline V gene encodes CDR1 LNHNV and CDR2 YYDKDF (reference sequence). Unmatched junction bases numbered 6, after V lost 3 bases and J lost 5 bases. The CDR3 runs 16 residues. CDR3 in DNA: TGTGCCACCAGCAGCGGGACTAGCGATGTGACCGGGGAGCTGTTTTTT. Translating gives CATSSGTSDVTGELFF.

This clonotype has only a few counts. J is TRBJ1-5 and V is TRBV19; TRBD1 might be the D (5 bases). V was clipped by 4 bases and J by 1 base, with 14 bases between them. CDR3 length equals 16 residues. Germline CDR1 is LNHDA and CDR2 is SQIVND (reference sequence). The CDR3 protein is CASSTLGEGSNQPQHF. In nucleotides, the CDR3 is TGTGCCAGTAGTACCCTCGGGGAGGGGAGCAATCAGCCCCAGCATTTT.

This clonotype came up a few times. The V gene is TRBV9, the J gene TRBJ2-3; the D gene is possibly TRBD2 (6 bases). This CDR3 has 14 amino acids. Trimming removed 3 bases at V and 14 bases at J, with 22 bases between. CDR1 and CDR2 from the germline V gene are SGDLS and YYNGEE. CDR3 protein: CASSAQTSSASPYF. The CDR3 DNA is TGTGCCAGCAGCGCCCAGACCTCTAGCGCCTCACCGTATTTT. The variable domain in full, completed from reference TRBV9 and TRBJ2-3, reads DSGVTQTPKHLITATGQRVTLRCSPRSGDLSVYWYQQSLDQGLQFLIQYYNGEERAKGNILERFSAQQFPDLHSELNLSSLELGDSALYFCASSAQTSSASPYFGPGTRLTVL.

At least ten counts were recorded for this clonotype. The rearrangement links TRBV6-2 or TRBV6-3 to TRBJ1-5; weak D call: TRBD1 (6 bases). The CDR3 sequence is 13 residues long. The ends were cut back, 5 bases at V and 7 bases at J, with 12 bases in the middle. Germline assignment: CDR1 MNHEY and CDR2 SVGEGT. The CDR3 is CASSKTGFQPQHF. The CDR3 nucleotides are TGTGCCAGCAGTAAAACAGGGTTCCAGCCCCAGCATTTT.

This clonotype was seen more than once but under ten times. The junction departs from germline at one end; a sequencing error may be responsible. This chain connects TRBV7-2 to TRBJ2-2; a weak D match, TRBD1 (6 bases). Germline CDR1 is SGHTA and CDR2 is FQGNSA. The CDR3 length is 15 residues. CDR3 loop: CANSLQGINTGELFF. The CDR3 bases are TGTGCCAACAGCTTACAGGGAATCAACACCGGGGAGCTGTTTTTT.

This clonotype has ten or more counts. The chain has TRBV15 and TRBJ2-5; 7 bases align to TRBD2. Trimming removed 1 base from V and 5 bases from J; junction bases left unmatched: 1. Germline V gene sequence: CDR1 LNHNV, CDR2 YYDKDF (reference sequence). The CDR3 loop spans 13 amino acids. The CDR3 nucleotides read TGTGCCACCAGCAGAGGGGGAGGGGAGACCCAGTACTTC. This sequence encodes CATSRGGGETQYF. Complete variable domain (other parts from reference TRBV15 and TRBJ2-5): DAMVIQNPRYQVTQFGKPVTLSCSQTLNHNVMYWYQQKSSQAPKLLFHYYDKDFNNEADTPDNFQSRRPNTSFCFLDIRSPGLGDTAMYLCATSRGGGETQYFGPGTRLLVL.

Ten or more counts support this clonotype. The chain is built from TRBV4-2 and TRBJ2-1; unclear D gene. Per germline, CDR1 LGHNA and CDR2 YNFKEQ. The length of the CDR3 is 15 residues. Deletions cut 0 bases from V and 0 bases from J, with 6 bases between. The CDR3 loop is CASSQDRDSYNEQFF. CDR3 sequence (DNA): TGTGCCAGCAGCCAAGATAGGGACTCCTACAATGAGCAGTTCTTC.

The chain has TRBV19 and TRBJ1-3; no definite D call. The CDR3 is made up of 16 amino acids. The V end lost 7 bases, the J end lost 0 bases, and 16 bases lay between the germline ends. The germline V gene encodes CDR1 LNHDA and CDR2 SQIVND (reference sequence). The CDR3 DNA reads as TGTGCCAGTACCCCAGGAGGCGCCACCTCTGGAAACACCATATATTTT. As protein: CASTPGGATSGNTIYF.

This clonotype was recorded many times. V usage is TRBV20-1 and J usage is TRBJ2-7, with 9 bases aligning to TRBD2. This CDR3 has 13 residues. In germline, CDR1 is DFQATT, CDR2 SNEGSKA (reference sequence). V was pared by 6 bases and J by 6 bases, with 9 bases of the junction left unmatched. The CDR3 DNA is TGCAGTGCAGACCGGGGACTAGCTTCCGAGCAGTACTTC. Its translation: CSADRGLASEQYF.

This clonotype was counted ten times or more. This chain uses TRBV11-2 with TRBJ2-7; weak D call: TRBD1 (5 bases). Germline V CDR1 and CDR2: SGHAT, FQNNGV. Trimming shortened V by 3 bases and J by 5 bases, and 11 bases separated the two germline ends. The CDR3 consists of 13 residues. CDR3 sequence reads: CASSFNRIDEQYF. The CDR3 region has the DNA TGTGCCAGCAGCTTCAACAGGATCGACGAGCAGTACTTC.

This clonotype turned up a few times. The chain is built from TRBV7-9 and TRBJ2-3; the D is unclear. The V gene's germline CDR1 is SEHNR and CDR2 FQNEAQ (reference sequence). Between the trimmed V and J ends, which lost 1 base and 2 bases, there was a span of 4 bases. This CDR3 contains 13 residues. CDR3 protein: CASSLESTDTQYF. Here the CDR3 DNA reads TGTGCCAGCAGCTTAGAGTCCACAGATACGCAGTATTTT.

This clonotype was recorded many times. The chain uses TRBV5-1 and TRBJ2-1, with a tentative D call TRBD2 (6 bases). V was shortened by 4 bases and J by 7 bases, with 15 bases between the two germline ends. This CDR3 has 14 amino acids. From germline, CDR1 is SGHRS and CDR2 YFSETQ. CDR3 bases: TGCGCCAGCAGCCTGCTTCCGGGGACTAATGAGCAGTTCTTC. This translates into CASSLLPGTNEQFF.

V gene TRBV13 combines with J gene TRBJ2-6, with D possibly being TRBD2 (6 bases). The V end was cut by 7 bases, the J end by 0 bases, with 10 bases between. Germline loops: CDR1 PRHDT, CDR2 FYEKMQ (reference sequence). There are 15 residues in the CDR3. The DNA of the CDR3 is TGTGCCAGCACCCGGAGGGTCTCTGGGGCCAACGTCCTGACTTTC. As protein: CASTRRVSGANVLTF.

A few counts support this clonotype. This chain links TRBV12-3 or TRBV12-4 with TRBJ1-5; D remains ambiguous. Between the trimmed V and J ends, which lost 0 bases and 5 bases, there was a span of 8 bases. The CDR3 has 14 amino acids. DNA of the CDR3: TGTGCCAGCAGTTTAGCGTGGGGAGATCAGCCCCAGCATTTT. Protein: CASSLAWGDQPQHF.

This clonotype has a count of ten or more. V usage is TRBV12-3 or TRBV12-4 and J usage is TRBJ1-1; D is uncertain. The germline V and J ends were trimmed by 4 bases and 1 base, with 7 bases remaining between them. The CDR3 spans 13 residues. Here the CDR3 reads CASSYIANTEAFF. For the CDR3, the DNA is TGTGCCAGCAGTTATATTGCGAACACTGAAGCTTTCTTT.

V usage is TRBV14 and J usage is TRBJ2-1; the D gene is possibly TRBD2 (7 bases). The CDR3 runs 17 residues. Germline V gene data show CDR1 as SGHDN and CDR2 as FVKESK. The V and J ends lost 0 bases and 4 bases respectively, with 16 bases between them. The CDR3 loop reads CASSQDKGGARYNEQFF. In DNA form, the CDR3 reads TGTGCCAGCAGCCAAGATAAGGGGGGGGCGAGGTACAATGAGCAGTTCTTC.

This clonotype was detected many times. The chain employs TRBV2 and TRBJ2-7; D is uncertain. Trimming took 8 bases from V and 7 from J, leaving 15 bases between them. CDR1 and CDR2 from the germline V gene are SNHLY and FYNNEI. The CDR3 is made up of 12 amino acids. CDR3 in amino acids: CASRSLEREQYF. In DNA form, the CDR3 reads TGTGCCAGCCGGTCCTTGGAGAGAGAGCAGTACTTC.

The rearrangement links TRBV12-3 or TRBV12-4 to TRBJ2-2; a possible D gene is TRBD2 (6 bases). V was cut by 6 bases and J by 5 bases, with 19 bases left in between. This CDR3 is built from 16 residues. CDR3 DNA sequence: TGTGCCAGCAGCTACAGGAGGGCCAGCAATACCGGGGAGCTGTTTTTT. Protein: CASSYRRASNTGELFF.

The chain carries TRBV10-1 and TRBJ2-3, with 11 bases matching TRBD2. V trimming: 0 bases; J trimming: 9 bases; junction bases outside the gene matches: 8. This CDR3 comprises 16 residues. The germline CDR1 and CDR2 sequences are WNHNN and SYGVQD (reference sequence). This CDR3 is CASSESSGRARGTQYF. CDR3 coding DNA: TGCGCCAGCAGTGAGTCTAGCGGGAGGGCGCGGGGGACGCAGTATTTT.

In its sample, this clonotype was seen many times. This chain links TRBV4-1 with TRBJ1-5; a possible D gene is TRBD1 (6 bases). CDR3 length: 17 amino acids. Germline V gene data show CDR1 as MGHRA and CDR2 as YSYEKL. V was shortened by 0 bases and J by 1 base, with 13 bases between the two germline ends. The DNA of the CDR3 is TGCGCCAGCAGCCAAGACAGGGGTGGAAAAAGCAATCAGCCCCAGCATTTT. Translation gives CASSQDRGGKSNQPQHF.

This clonotype was seen at least ten times. V and J are TRBV10-2 and TRBJ2-7; unclear D gene. Germline V gene data show CDR1 as WSHSY and CDR2 as SAAADI. The CDR3 length is 13 residues. The ends were cut back, 3 bases at V and 2 bases at J, with 8 bases in the middle. The CDR3, as DNA: TGCGCCAGCAGTGAACCAACCCCCTACGAGCAGTACGTC. This sequence encodes CASSEPTPYEQYV.

This clonotype was observed at least ten times. The chain combines TRBV5-1 with TRBJ1-1; no clear D gene. The CDR3 extends over 13 amino acids. V was trimmed by 0 bases and J by 0 bases, leaving 3 bases between them. Germline V gene sequence: CDR1 SGHRS, CDR2 YFSETQ. The CDR3, as DNA: TGCGCCAGCAGCTTGGGGATGAACACTGAAGCTTTCTTT. Translated: CASSLGMNTEAFF.

On this clonotype itself: One end of the junction does not line up with germline, which may come from a read error. V is TRBV11-2 and J is TRBJ2-4; possibly TRBD1 for D (5 bases). Germline V gene sequence: CDR1 SGHAT, CDR2 FQNNGV. The CDR3 runs to 14 residues. The CDR3, as DNA: TGTGCCAGCAGCTCCCCTTCGGCTCCGGACATTCTGTACTTC. As protein: CASSSPSAPDILYF.

This clonotype was seen many times. CDR3 sequence reads: CASMVQNTQYF. DNA for the CDR3: TGTGCCAGCATGGTTCAAAATACGCAGTATTTT. The rearrangement joins TRBV12-3 or TRBV12-4 to TRBJ2-3; the D is unclear. Trimming stripped 7 bases from V and 7 bases from J, with 9 bases between. This CDR3 spans 11 amino acids.

This clonotype was seen many times. V is TRBV5-1 and J is TRBJ2-7; no firm D call. CDR1 is SGHRS and CDR2 is YFSETQ in the germline V gene. The CDR3 runs to 15 residues. The V gene lost 0 bases and the J gene lost 1 base, with 11 bases spanning the gap. The CDR3 loop reads CASSLVSENSYEQYF. The CDR3 region has the DNA TGCGCCAGCAGCTTGGTGTCTGAAAATTCCTACGAGCAGTACTTC.

The chain has TRBV19 and TRBJ2-5; D ambiguous. CDR1 is LNHDA and CDR2 is SQIVND in the germline V gene (reference sequence). Trimming shortened V by 3 bases and J by 4 bases, and 9 bases separated the two germline ends. The CDR3 runs 13 residues. CDR3 protein: CASSIFLRETQYF. CDR3 bases: TGTGCCAGTAGTATCTTTTTGAGAGAGACCCAGTACTTC.